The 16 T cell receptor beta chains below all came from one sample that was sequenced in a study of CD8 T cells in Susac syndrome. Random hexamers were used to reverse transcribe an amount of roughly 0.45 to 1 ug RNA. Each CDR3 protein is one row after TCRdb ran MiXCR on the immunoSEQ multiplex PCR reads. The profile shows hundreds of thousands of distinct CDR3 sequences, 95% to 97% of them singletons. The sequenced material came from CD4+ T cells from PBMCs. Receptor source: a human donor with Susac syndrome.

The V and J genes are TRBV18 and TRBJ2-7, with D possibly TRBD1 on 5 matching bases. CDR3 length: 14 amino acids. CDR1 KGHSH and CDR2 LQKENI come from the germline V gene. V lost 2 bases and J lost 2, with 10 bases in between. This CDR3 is CASSPDSRTYEQYF. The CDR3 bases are TGTGCCAGCTCACCAGACAGCCGAACCTACGAGCAGTACTTC.

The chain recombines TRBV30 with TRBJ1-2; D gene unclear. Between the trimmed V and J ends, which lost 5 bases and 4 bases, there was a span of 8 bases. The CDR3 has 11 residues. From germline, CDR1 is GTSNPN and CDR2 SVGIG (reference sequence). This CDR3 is CAWDHSYGYTF. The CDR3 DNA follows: TGTGCCTGGGACCACAGCTATGGCTACACCTTC.

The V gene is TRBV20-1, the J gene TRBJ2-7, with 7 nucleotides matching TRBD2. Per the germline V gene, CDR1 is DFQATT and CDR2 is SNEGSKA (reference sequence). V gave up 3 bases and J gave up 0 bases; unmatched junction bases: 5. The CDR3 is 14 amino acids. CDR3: CSARGGASSYEQYF. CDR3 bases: TGCAGTGCTAGGGGAGGGGCGAGCTCCTACGAGCAGTACTTC.

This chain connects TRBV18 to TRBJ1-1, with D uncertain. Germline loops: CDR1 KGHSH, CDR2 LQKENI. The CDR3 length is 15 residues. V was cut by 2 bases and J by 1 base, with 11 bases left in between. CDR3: CASSPMAESNTEAFF. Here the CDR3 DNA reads TGTGCCAGCTCACCAATGGCAGAGTCGAACACTGAAGCTTTCTTT.

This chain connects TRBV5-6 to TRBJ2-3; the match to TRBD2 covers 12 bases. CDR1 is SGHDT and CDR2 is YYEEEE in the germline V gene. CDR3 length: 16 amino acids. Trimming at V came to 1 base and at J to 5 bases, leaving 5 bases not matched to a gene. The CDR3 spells CASSLRASGRGDTQYF. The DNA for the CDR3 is TGTGCCAGCAGCTTGAGGGCTAGCGGGAGGGGAGATACGCAGTATTTT.

This chain's CDR3 is CSVGQRLNYGYTF. CDR3 nucleotide sequence: TGCAGCGTTGGACAGCGTCTTAACTATGGCTACACCTTC. The V gene is TRBV29-1, the J gene TRBJ1-2; tentatively, D is TRBD1 (5 bases). The CDR3 totals 13 residues. Germline CDR1 SQVTM, CDR2 ANQGSEA. Trimming left V 4 bases short and J 1 base short, with 10 bases between.

The CDR3 region is CASSMAPGQANNEQFF. CDR3 DNA sequence: TGTGCCAGCAGCATGGCGCCGGGACAGGCTAACAATGAGCAGTTCTTC. The V gene is TRBV5-4, the J gene TRBJ2-1; TRBD1 agrees at 8 bases. Looked up from germline, CDR1 is SGHNT and CDR2 is YYREEE (reference sequence). CDR3 length: 16 residues. The V gene end was trimmed by 4 bases and the J gene end by 5 bases; junction bases not matched to a gene: 11.

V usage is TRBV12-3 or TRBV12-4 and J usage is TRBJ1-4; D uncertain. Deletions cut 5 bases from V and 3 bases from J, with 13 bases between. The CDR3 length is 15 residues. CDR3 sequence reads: CASSPQIEANEKLFF. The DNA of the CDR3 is TGTGCCAGCAGTCCTCAGATCGAAGCTAATGAAAAACTGTTTTTT.

The CDR3 region has the DNA TGTGCCAGCAGGGGGCCGGGGCAAAACATTCAGTACTTC. Its protein product is CASRGPGQNIQYF. This rearrangement joins TRBV13 to TRBJ2-4; D may correspond to TRBD1 or TRBD2 (5 bases each). CDR1 and CDR2 from the germline V gene are PRHDT and FYEKMQ (reference sequence). The CDR3 has 13 amino acids. With 6 bases removed from V and 5 bases from J, the gap between germline ends came to 11 bases.

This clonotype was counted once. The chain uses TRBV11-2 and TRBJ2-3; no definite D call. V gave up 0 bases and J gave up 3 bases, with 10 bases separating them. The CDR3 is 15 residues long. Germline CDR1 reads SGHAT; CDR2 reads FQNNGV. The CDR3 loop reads CASSLEKLETDTQYF. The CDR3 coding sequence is TGTGCCAGCAGCTTAGAAAAGCTAGAAACAGATACGCAGTATTTT.

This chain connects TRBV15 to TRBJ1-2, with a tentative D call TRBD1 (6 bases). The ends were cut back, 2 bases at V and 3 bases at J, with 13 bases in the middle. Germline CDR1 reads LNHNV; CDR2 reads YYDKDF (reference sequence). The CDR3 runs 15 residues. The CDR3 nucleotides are TGTGCCACCAGCAGATCACGGGGGGCAGACTATGGCTACACCTTC. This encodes CATSRSRGADYGYTF.

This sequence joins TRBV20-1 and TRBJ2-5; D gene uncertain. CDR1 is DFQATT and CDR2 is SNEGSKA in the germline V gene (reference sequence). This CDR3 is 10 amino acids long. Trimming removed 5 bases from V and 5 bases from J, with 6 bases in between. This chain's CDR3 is CSAAYETQYF. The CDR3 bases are TGCAGTGCTGCCTATGAGACCCAGTACTTC.

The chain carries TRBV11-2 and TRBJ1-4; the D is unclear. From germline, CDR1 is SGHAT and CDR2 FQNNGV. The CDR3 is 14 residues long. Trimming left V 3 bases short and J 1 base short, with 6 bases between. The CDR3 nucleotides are TGTGCCAGCAGCTTCGGGCGAACTAATGAAAAACTGTTTTTT. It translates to CASSFGRTNEKLFF.

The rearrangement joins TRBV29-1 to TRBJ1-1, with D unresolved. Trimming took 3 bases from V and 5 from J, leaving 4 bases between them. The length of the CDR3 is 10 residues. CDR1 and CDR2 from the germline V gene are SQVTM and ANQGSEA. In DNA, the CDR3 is TGCAGCGTTGAGCCTACTGAAGCTTTCTTT. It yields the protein CSVEPTEAFF.

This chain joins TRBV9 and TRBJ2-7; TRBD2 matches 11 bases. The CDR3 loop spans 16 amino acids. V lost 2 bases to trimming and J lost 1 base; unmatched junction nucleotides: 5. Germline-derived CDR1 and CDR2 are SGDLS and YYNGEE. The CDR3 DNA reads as TGTGCCAGCAGCGTTGGCGGGACTAGCGGTTCCTACGAGCAGTACTTC. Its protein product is CASSVGGTSGSYEQYF.

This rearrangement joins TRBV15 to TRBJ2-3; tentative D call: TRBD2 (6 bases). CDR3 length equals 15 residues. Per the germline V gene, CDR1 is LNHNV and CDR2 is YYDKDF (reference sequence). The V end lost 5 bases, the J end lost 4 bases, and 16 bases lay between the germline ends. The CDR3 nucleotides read TGTGCCACCAGCCCCCGGGGGACTTATCCAGATACGCAGTATTTT. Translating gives CATSPRGTYPDTQYF.